Listed here are 5 T cell receptor beta chains from one sample, sequenced in a study of cytomegalovirus exposure and HLA in healthy donors. A multiplex PCR was run with 60 Vbeta primers and 13 Jbeta primers. The data were produced by immunoSEQ multiplex PCR, yet TCRdb's version contains in-frame clones alone and is incomplete. Here the sample spans some 110,000 clones, 81% being singletons. The sequencing sample was made of PBMCs. The receptors derive from a woman aged 25 to 39 in good health and CMV-seronegative.

The CDR3 protein is CASSDRVGAGELFF. CDR3 nucleotide sequence: TGTGCCAGCAGTGACAGGGTTGGGGCCGGGGAGCTGTTTTTT. The genes are TRBV6-1 and TRBJ2-2, with a weak D call TRBD1 (5 bases). CDR3 length equals 14 residues. V dropped 3 bases and J dropped 6 bases, with 11 bases sitting between them. Germline V gene sequence: CDR1 MNHNS, CDR2 SASEGT.

J is TRBJ2-3 and V is TRBV5-4; 9 nucleotides match TRBD1. The germline V gene encodes CDR1 SGHNT and CDR2 YYREEE (reference sequence). This CDR3 has 14 residues. The junction had 2 bases not matched to a gene; V was cut back by 4 bases and J by 2 bases. CDR3 sequence: CASSRDRATDTQYF. The DNA for the CDR3 is TGTGCCAGCAGCCGGGACAGGGCCACAGATACGCAGTATTTT.

The genes are TRBV2 and TRBJ1-1, with D unresolved. CDR3 length: 15 amino acids. Germline V gene lookup returns CDR1 SNHLY and CDR2 FYNNEI. Trimming pared 11 bases from V and 0 bases from J, leaving 19 bases between. The CDR3 reads CASGGGWTMNTEAFF. The DNA of the CDR3 is TGTGCCTCAGGCGGAGGATGGACGATGAACACTGAAGCTTTCTTT. Supplemented by reference TRBV2 and TRBJ1-1, the full variable domain reads EPEVTQTPSHQVTQMGQEVILRCVPISNHLYFYWYRQILGQKVEFLVSFYNNEISEKSEIFDDQFSVERPDGSNFTLKIRSTKLEDSAMYFCASGGGWTMNTEAFFGQGTRLTVV.

The chain joins TRBV5-3 to TRBJ2-3; possibly TRBD1 for D (5 bases). TRBV5-3 is designated an ORF whose function remains uncertain. The CDR3 consists of 23 residues. The V gene lost 2 bases and the J gene lost 1 base, with 35 bases spanning the gap. DNA for the CDR3: TGTGCCAGAAGCTTCCCCATGGCTTCGGCTTCACCTGGGGCGCCTCCACGCACAGATACGCAGTATTTT. Its translation: CARSFPMASASPGAPPRTDTQYF.

This chain connects TRBV7-8 to TRBJ2-7; D ambiguous. This CDR3 is built from 14 residues. Germline V gene lookup returns CDR1 SGHVS and CDR2 FQNEAQ. The germline V and J ends were trimmed by 2 bases and 2 bases, with 10 bases remaining between them. CDR3 sequence: CASSLNRSPYEQYF. The CDR3 DNA reads TGTGCCAGCAGCTTAAACAGATCGCCCTACGAGCAGTACTTC.